The 5 T cell receptor beta chains given below trace back to one sample, sequenced in a study of blood T cell repertoires in COVID-19. This table comes from immunoSEQ multiplex PCR, and its TCRdb copy is limited to in-frame clones, with some not included. The table lists some 31,000 clones, more than 85% of them singletons. The sequenced sample was peripheral blood. These receptors came from a human donor in a cohort sampled during active COVID-19.

This chain uses TRBV4-1 with TRBJ2-7, with no clear D. Germline V lookup: CDR1 MGHRA, CDR2 YSYEKL. The CDR3 is made up of 15 amino acids. V lost 1 base, J lost 5 bases, and 15 bases lay in between. CDR3 coding DNA: TGCGCCAGCAGCCAAGCATCTAGTCGGCCCCACGAGCAGTACTTC. Its translation is CASSQASSRPHEQYF.

V is TRBV4-1 and J is TRBJ2-7; 8 bases agree with TRBD2. Germline CDR1 reads MGHRA; CDR2 reads YSYEKL. The V segment lost 3 bases and the J segment 4 bases; nucleotides outside the gene matches: 11. The CDR3 length is 16 residues. The CDR3 region is CASSHSGLAGDYEQYF. CDR3 DNA sequence: TGCGCCAGCAGCCACTCAGGACTAGCCGGGGATTACGAGCAGTACTTC.

This rearrangement joins TRBV10-1 to TRBJ2-2; possible D gene TRBD2, 6 bases. The V end lost 0 bases, the J end lost 1 base, and 12 bases lay between the germline ends. Germline-derived CDR1 and CDR2 are WNHNN and SYGVQD (reference sequence). The CDR3 is 17 residues long. The DNA for the CDR3 is TGCGCCAGCAGTGAGTCGATTGCGGGGCTGAACACCGGGGAGCTGTTTTTT. Encoded protein: CASSESIAGLNTGELFF.

This clone was counted once. The chain recombines TRBV6-5 with TRBJ1-3; D possibly corresponds to TRBD1 (6 bases). This CDR3 contains 12 residues. V lost 2 bases and J 12 bases, leaving 11 bases between the germline ends. The germline gives CDR1 MNHEY, CDR2 SVGAGI. CDR3 region: CASSYAGGHIYF. As DNA, the CDR3 is TGTGCCAGCAGTTACGCGGGGGGCCACATATATTTT.

This clone was recorded once. DNA of the CDR3: TGTGCCAGCAGTTTAGTGCAGGGAGGAGATACGCAGTATTTT. Translating gives CASSLVQGGDTQYF. The genes are TRBV27 and TRBJ2-3, with D perhaps TRBD2 (6 bases). This CDR3 is built from 14 residues. Trimming removed 2 bases at V and 5 bases at J, with 11 bases between. Germline V gene lookup returns CDR1 MNHEY and CDR2 SMNVEV (reference sequence).